A single sample is the source of the 20 T cell receptor beta chains below, sequenced in a study of blood T cell repertoires in COVID-19. Generated by immunoSEQ multiplex PCR, the TCRdb table keeps only in-frame clones and is missing some. This table has around 53,000 clones, about 86% appearing once. Input material: peripheral blood. Receptors were obtained from a man aged 50 to 59 with acute or convalescent COVID-19.

This clone was detected only once. The gene calls are TRBV6-6 and TRBJ1-1, with 8 bases identical to TRBD1. The V segment lost 4 bases and the J segment 3 bases; nucleotides outside the gene matches: 4. There are 14 residues in the CDR3. Germline V lookup: CDR1 MNHNY, CDR2 SVGAGI (reference sequence). The CDR3 DNA reads as TGTGCCAGCAGTTGGACGACAGGGGACACTGAAGCTTTCTTT. Its protein product is CASSWTTGDTEAFF.

This clone was detected only a few times. This sequence joins TRBV3-1 (or the pseudogene TRBV3-2) and TRBJ1-1; D is possibly TRBD1 (6 bases). The V gene's germline CDR1 is LGHDT and CDR2 YNNKEL (reference sequence). V lost 5 bases to trimming and J lost 4 bases, with 17 bases between them. This CDR3 is 15 amino acids long. The CDR3 DNA reads TGTGCCAGCAGCGAGCGAGGGGGTGGCGGCACTGAAGCTTTCTTT. It specifies CASSERGGGGTEAFF.

CDR3: CASSLAGLAGGLFQEQFF. DNA for the CDR3: TGCGCCAGCAGCTTGGCCGGACTAGCGGGGGGCCTCTTCCAGGAGCAGTTCTTC. This chain connects TRBV5-1 to TRBJ2-1, with 14 positions matching TRBD2. J was trimmed by 10 bases and V by 0 bases; bases with no gene match: 12. The CDR3 consists of 18 residues. In germline, CDR1 is SGHRS, CDR2 YFSETQ.

The J gene is TRBJ2-7, the V gene TRBV28; 13 nucleotides align to TRBD2. This CDR3 region has 17 residues. CDR1 is MDHEN and CDR2 is SYDVKM in the germline V gene. With V trimmed by 4 bases and J by 2 bases, 8 bases remained unmatched. For the CDR3, the DNA is TGTGCCAGCAGTTCGCGAGGGACTAGCGGGACTACCTACGAGCAGTACTTC. This gives the protein CASSSRGTSGTTYEQYF.

The CDR3: CASSPQTSGSDAGELFF. Written as DNA, the CDR3 is TGTGCCAGCTCACCACAGACTAGCGGGAGTGATGCCGGGGAGCTGTTTTTT. This chain joins TRBV18 and TRBJ2-2; 12 bases line up with TRBD2. The CDR3 covers 17 residues. With V trimmed by 1 base and J by 6 bases, 6 bases remained unmatched. Germline V gene sequence: CDR1 KGHSH, CDR2 LQKENI.

The V and J genes are TRBV5-6 and TRBJ2-7; the D gene is possibly TRBD2 (6 bases). The CDR3 is 13 amino acids. Germline loops: CDR1 SGHDT, CDR2 YYEEEE. Between the trimmed V and J ends, which lost 2 bases and 5 bases, there was a span of 11 bases. The CDR3 loop is CASSLGRGDEQYF. CDR3 sequence (DNA): TGTGCCAGCAGCTTAGGGCGGGGAGACGAGCAGTACTTC.

J is TRBJ1-2 and V is TRBV29-1; no firm D call. V lost 4 bases and J lost 5, with 8 bases in between. CDR1 and CDR2 from the germline V gene are SQVTM and ANQGSEA. This CDR3 contains 11 residues. DNA of the CDR3: TGCAGCGTTGGGGAGAAATATGGCTACACCTTC. Its protein is CSVGEKYGYTF.

This clone was recorded only once. The chain links TRBV7-2 to TRBJ1-2; unclear D gene. Trimming stripped 5 bases from V and 8 bases from J, with 15 bases between. Germline values: CDR1 SGHTA, CDR2 FQGNSA. This CDR3 region has 13 residues. The CDR3 DNA reads as TGTGCCAGCAGCCCCCCACCGGATAGCGGCTACACCTTC. Its translation: CASSPPPDSGYTF.

The sample holds a few counts of this clone. The chain is built from TRBV4-2 and TRBJ2-4, with TRBD2 matching 13 bases. CDR3 length: 20 residues. Germline V lookup: CDR1 LGHNA, CDR2 YNFKEQ. The V gene end was trimmed by 0 bases and the J gene end by 0 bases; junction bases not matched to a gene: 8. CDR3 residues: CASSQDGLAGDRVAKNIQYF. Written as DNA, the CDR3 is TGTGCCAGCAGCCAAGACGGACTAGCGGGAGATAGGGTAGCCAAAAACATTCAGTACTTC.

The CDR3 spells CASSYGTSGFSPLHF. The CDR3 region has the DNA TGTGCCAGCAGCTACGGGACATCAGGGTTTTCACCCCTCCACTTT. This chain joins TRBV5-4 and TRBJ1-6, with D perhaps matching TRBD1 (6 bases). The V gene's germline CDR1 is SGHNT and CDR2 YYREEE (reference sequence). The CDR3 loop spans 15 amino acids. Deletions cut 3 bases from V and 9 bases from J, with 16 bases between.

This chain joins TRBV4-2 and TRBJ1-1, with unresolved D. The V end was cut by 0 bases, the J end by 8 bases, with 16 bases between. CDR3 length: 15 residues. Germline values: CDR1 LGHNA, CDR2 YNFKEQ. The CDR3 DNA reads TGTGCCAGCAGCCAAGATAAGAATCGGAAAGCGGAAGCTTTCTTT. It yields the protein CASSQDKNRKAEAFF.

Note on this clone: The identical CDR3 is also encoded by other nucleotide sequences in the sample. The rearrangement links TRBV5-1 to TRBJ1-5, with D possibly matching TRBD1 (6 bases). CDR1 is SGHRS and CDR2 is YFSETQ in the germline V gene. The CDR3 loop spans 15 amino acids. Trimming took 0 bases from V and 4 from J, leaving 11 bases between them. The CDR3 region has the DNA TGCGCCAGCAGCTTGGCTGGGGGCGGTAATCAGCCCCAGCATTTT. It specifies CASSLAGGGNQPQHF.

The genes are TRBV5-8 and TRBJ1-2; D ambiguous. This CDR3 is 10 amino acids long. Deletions cut 7 bases from V and 5 bases from J, with 6 bases between. Germline values: CDR1 SGHTS, CDR2 YDEGEE. The chain's CDR3 is CASENYGYTF. In DNA, the CDR3 is TGTGCCAGCGAGAATTATGGCTACACCTTC.

The chain links TRBV7-3 to TRBJ1-1, with a tentative D call TRBD1 (6 bases). The CDR3 has 16 amino acids. The germline V gene has CDR1 SGHTA and CDR2 FQGTGA. V lost 2 bases to trimming and J lost 0 bases, with 13 bases between them. This CDR3 is CASSLRSTGMNTEAFF. CDR3 sequence (DNA): TGTGCCAGCAGCTTACGGTCGACAGGTATGAACACTGAAGCTTTCTTT.

This chain uses TRBV4-1 with TRBJ2-7; D perhaps matches TRBD1 (6 bases). Germline loops: CDR1 MGHRA, CDR2 YSYEKL. V lost 4 bases and J lost 1, with 8 bases in between. The CDR3 consists of 13 residues. The DNA for the CDR3 is TGCGCCAGCAGCCGCACAGGGTCCTACGAGCAGTACTTC. Translating it yields CASSRTGSYEQYF.

The CDR3 loop reads CASSRAGGDTGELFF. In DNA, the CDR3 is TGTGCCAGTAGTAGGGCAGGAGGGGACACCGGGGAGCTGTTTTTT. V gene TRBV19 combines with J gene TRBJ2-2; D might be TRBD2 (6 bases). CDR1 is LNHDA and CDR2 is SQIVND in the germline V gene (reference sequence). V lost 4 bases and J 3 bases, leaving 12 bases between the germline ends. This CDR3 spans 15 amino acids.

J is TRBJ2-7 and V is TRBV28; no clear D gene. Trimming removed 7 bases at V and 1 base at J, with 11 bases between. Germline V gene lookup returns CDR1 MDHEN and CDR2 SYDVKM. The CDR3 length is 13 residues. The CDR3 sequence: CASIDKTSYEQYF. The CDR3 coding sequence is TGTGCCAGCATTGACAAAACTTCCTACGAGCAGTACTTC.

The chain joins TRBV6-6 to TRBJ2-1; 7 nucleotides agree with TRBD1. Germline V gene sequence: CDR1 MNHNY, CDR2 SVGAGI (reference sequence). V lost 7 bases to trimming and J lost 9 bases; unmatched junction nucleotides: 6. The CDR3 has 12 amino acids. CDR3 nucleotides: TGTGCCAGCACATCACAGGGGTCTGAGCAGTTCTTC. Its translation: CASTSQGSEQFF.

CDR3 sequence reads: CAISSGRMNTEAFF. CDR3 DNA sequence: TGTGCCATCAGTTCGGGTCGGATGAACACTGAAGCTTTCTTT. J is TRBJ1-1 and V is TRBV10-3; D is unclear. This CDR3 contains 14 residues. V was pared by 5 bases and J by 0 bases, with 10 bases between. The germline CDR1 and CDR2 sequences are ENHRY and SYGVKD.

The chain recombines TRBV28 with TRBJ1-1, with D possibly matching TRBD1 (5 bases). The CDR3 loop spans 15 amino acids. V gave up 6 bases and J gave up 0 bases, with 14 bases separating them. Germline values: CDR1 MDHEN, CDR2 SYDVKM. The CDR3: CASSSGGEVNTEAFF. The CDR3 DNA sequence: TGTGCCAGCAGCTCCGGGGGGGAGGTGAACACTGAAGCTTTCTTT.